This section outlines one T cell receptor (beta chain) sequence together with its context. This sample was included in a study of CD8 T cells in Susac syndrome. Random hexamers were used to reverse transcribe roughly 0.45 to 1 ug of RNA. Amplification of TCR beta CDR3 was carried out by immunoSEQ multiplex PCR, which covered 54 Vbeta and 13 Jbeta segments. Using its own MiXCR run on the immunoSEQ multiplex PCR reads, TCRdb lists one record per CDR3 protein. This table holds roughly 170,000 distinct CDR3 sequences, over 85% found once. The multiple sclerosis control group consisted of treatment-naive patients whose relapsing-remitting disease, which was either stable or active, fulfilled revised McDonald criteria. Per the germline V gene, CDR1 is MDHEN and CDR2 is SYDVKM. CDR3 length: 15 amino acids. Deletions cut 3 bases from V and 7 bases from J, with 16 bases between.

Sequenced: CD4+ T cells from PBMCs. The sequence derives from a human donor with multiple sclerosis. The chain is built from TRBV28 and TRBJ2-1; maybe TRBD2 (6 bases). This CDR3 reads CASSFGGRTRNEQFF. CDR3 nucleotide sequence: TGTGCCAGCAGTTTCGGTGGGAGGACGAGGAATGAGCAGTTCTTC.